This TCR beta chain was sequenced during a study of post-analysis software for immune sequencing data. Study-level findings and limits: Controls had lower frequencies than patients of a handful of TRBV segments, which included TRBV5-6, TRBV5-1 and TRBV20-1.

Unique molecular identifiers featured in each of the TCR beta cDNA libraries. MiXCR, run by TCRdb on the PCR reads, gives a single entry per CDR3 protein. This sample yields 500,000 to 600,000 distinct CDR3 sequences, of which roughly 45% are seen a single time; roughly 1.7% belongs to the top ten. Germline assignment: CDR1 SEHNR and CDR2 FQNEAQ (reference sequence). The CDR3 consists of 12 residues. This clonotype occurred a few times. Its antigen is as yet unknown. The sequence was collected from a girl aged 10-17 years with multiple sclerosis. The chain joins TRBV7-9 to TRBJ2-5; D not certain. The J call may be mistaken, given a closer DNA end match to TRBJ2-7. The sequenced sample consisted of blood. The CDR3 spells CASSLDLGEQYF. CDR3 DNA: TGTGCCAGCAGCTTAGATCTGGGCGAGCAGTACTTC.